The sequence of this TCR beta chain was determined in a study of PD-1 blockade in mismatch repair-deficient tumors. TCRdb's table, derived via immunoSEQ multiplex PCR, lists solely in-frame clones and lacks some. The sample contains fewer than 100,000 clones, roughly 80% of which appear only once. The junction had 5 bases not matched to a gene; V was cut back by 4 bases and J by 0 bases. The CDR3 has 15 residues. Germline V CDR1 and CDR2: MNHEY, SVGAGI. The chain uses TRBV6-5 and TRBJ1-1; 7 nucleotides agree with TRBD1. The TCR sequence derives from an adult with mismatch repair-deficient cancer. The starting material was peripheral blood, obtained 12 weeks after starting pembrolizumab. The CDR3 region is CASSLQGRMNTEAFF. CDR3 sequence (DNA): TGTGCCAGCAGTTTACAGGGGAGAATGAACACTGAAGCTTTCTTT.